These T cell receptor beta chains were read from a single sample in a study of early stage breast cancer tumors. Some clones are missing from TCRdb's copy, which holds only in-frame ones; the method was immunoSEQ multiplex PCR. The sample holds about 6,500 clones, around 69% seen once. The source material was normal breast tissue next to the tumor. These TCRs come from a person between 45 and 65 years old with breast cancer. CDR3s include the opening cysteine and the closing phenylalanine or tryptophan. Fields, in order: J gene, V gene, D gene, CDR3 protein. D genes are given only for firm matches.

J gene: TRBJ1-5
V gene: TRBV27
D gene: .
CDR3 protein: CASSLWGANNQPQHF

J gene: TRBJ1-4
V gene: TRBV7-2
D gene: .
CDR3 protein: CASSSRLGQLFF

J gene: TRBJ1-5
V gene: TRBV27
D gene: .
CDR3 protein: CASSSLGQPSNQPQHF

J gene: TRBJ2-2
V gene: TRBV5-1
D gene: .
CDR3 protein: CASRSLPTGELFF

J gene: TRBJ1-2
V gene: TRBV5-6
D gene: TRBD1
CDR3 protein: CASSLFDRAYYGYTF

J gene: TRBJ1-6
V gene: TRBV14
D gene: .
CDR3 protein: CASSQTGNSPLHF

J gene: TRBJ2-7
V gene: TRBV6-6
D gene: .
CDR3 protein: CASSYLLPSEQYF

J gene: TRBJ2-6
V gene: TRBV4-3
D gene: .
CDR3 protein: CASSRDSSGANVLTF

J gene: TRBJ1-4
V gene: TRBV2
D gene: .
CDR3 protein: CASSASGATNEKLFF

J gene: TRBJ2-1
V gene: TRBV21-1
D gene: .
CDR3 protein: CASSPKLGERANEQFF

J gene: TRBJ1-1
V gene: TRBV5-4
D gene: TRBD1
CDR3 protein: CASSRGQGDFGTEAFF

J gene: TRBJ2-5
V gene: TRBV5-6
D gene: .
CDR3 protein: CASSLLLTDRLRETQYF

J gene: TRBJ2-5
V gene: TRBV27
D gene: .
CDR3 protein: CASGPTQGQETQYF

J gene: TRBJ1-5
V gene: TRBV27
D gene: TRBD1
CDR3 protein: CASRGTGEGQPQHF

J gene: TRBJ1-6
V gene: TRBV7-8
D gene: TRBD1
CDR3 protein: CASSPINRGRNSPLHF

J gene: TRBJ2-1
V gene: TRBV7-2
D gene: .
CDR3 protein: CASSSEPFWRFF

J gene: TRBJ2-2
V gene: TRBV11-2
D gene: TRBD1
CDR3 protein: CASSRDRYTGELFF

J gene: TRBJ2-6
V gene: TRBV7-2
D gene: .
CDR3 protein: CASSFLHGANVLTF

J gene: TRBJ2-3
V gene: TRBV9
D gene: TRBD2
CDR3 protein: CASSLRTSGDTQYF

J gene: TRBJ2-5
V gene: TRBV11-2
D gene: TRBD1
CDR3 protein: CASSLTGGAEETQYF

J gene: TRBJ2-7
V gene: TRBV5-1
D gene: .
CDR3 protein: CASSLTGAAYEQYF

J gene: TRBJ1-1
V gene: TRBV27
D gene: .
CDR3 protein: CASKVVGGRDTEAFF

J gene: TRBJ2-7
V gene: TRBV27
D gene: TRBD2
CDR3 protein: CASSLRSGSIYEQYF